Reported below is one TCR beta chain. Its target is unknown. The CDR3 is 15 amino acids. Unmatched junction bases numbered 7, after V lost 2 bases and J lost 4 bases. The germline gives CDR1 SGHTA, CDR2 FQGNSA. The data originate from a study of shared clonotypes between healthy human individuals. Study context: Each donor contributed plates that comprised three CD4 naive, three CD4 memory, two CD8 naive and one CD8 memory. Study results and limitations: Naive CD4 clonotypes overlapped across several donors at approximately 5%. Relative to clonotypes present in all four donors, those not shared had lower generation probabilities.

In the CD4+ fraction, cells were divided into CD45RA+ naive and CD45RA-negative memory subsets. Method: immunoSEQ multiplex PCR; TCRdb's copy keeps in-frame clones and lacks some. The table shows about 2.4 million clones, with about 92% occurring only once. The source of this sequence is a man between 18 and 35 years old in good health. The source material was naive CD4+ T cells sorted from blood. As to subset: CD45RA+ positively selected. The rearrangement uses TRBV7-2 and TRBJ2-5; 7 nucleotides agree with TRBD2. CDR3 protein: CASSLTGGLRETQYF. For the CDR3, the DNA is TGTGCCAGCAGCTTAACGGGAGGTCTGAGAGAGACCCAGTACTTC.